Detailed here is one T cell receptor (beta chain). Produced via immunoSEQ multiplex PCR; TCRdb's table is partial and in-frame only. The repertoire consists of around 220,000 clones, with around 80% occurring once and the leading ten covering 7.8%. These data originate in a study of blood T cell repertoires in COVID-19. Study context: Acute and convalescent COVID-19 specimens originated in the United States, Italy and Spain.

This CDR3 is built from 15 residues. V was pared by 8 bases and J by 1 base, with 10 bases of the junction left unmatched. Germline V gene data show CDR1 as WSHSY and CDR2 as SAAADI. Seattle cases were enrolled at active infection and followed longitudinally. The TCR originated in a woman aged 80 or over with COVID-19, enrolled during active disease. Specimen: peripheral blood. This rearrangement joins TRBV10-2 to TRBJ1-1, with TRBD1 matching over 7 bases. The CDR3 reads CASRTGGGGNTEAFF. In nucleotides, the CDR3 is TGCGCCAGCCGGACAGGAGGGGGTGGGAACACTGAAGCTTTCTTT.